The 20 T cell receptor beta chains in this list originate from one sample, sequenced in a study of T-cell reconstitution after alpha-beta-depleted transplantation in children. As it was prepared, the TCRbeta library received unique molecular identifiers. TCRdb called the PCR reads again in MiXCR, with one record for every CDR3 protein. The sample carries approximately 390,000 distinct CDR3 sequences, approximately 11% recorded once. The material was PBMCs from the stem cell graft donor, obtained from the stem cell graft. These receptors were taken from a human donor who donated a stem cell graft to a child with acute myeloid leukemia.

A few counts support this clonotype. This rearrangement joins TRBV12-3 or TRBV12-4 to TRBJ2-5; 8 bases are shared with TRBD2. The ends lost 4 bases at V and 4 bases at J; junction bases unmatched: 5. The CDR3 covers 14 residues. CDR3 nucleotide sequence: TGTGCCAGCAGTTCCGTCGCGGGGGGAGAGACCCAGTACTTC. Translation: CASSSVAGGETQYF.

In this sample, this clonotype turned up a few times. This chain uses TRBV5-1 with TRBJ2-7; 7 nucleotides agree with TRBD1. Per germline, CDR1 SGHRS and CDR2 YFSETQ. The V segment lost 1 base and the J segment 0 bases; nucleotides outside the gene matches: 7. The CDR3 covers 16 residues. In DNA, the CDR3 is TGCGCCAGCAGCTTGAAGGGACAGCGGAGCTCCTACGAGCAGTACTTC. Encoded protein: CASSLKGQRSSYEQYF.

Only a few counts were recorded for this clonotype. The rearrangement joins TRBV29-1 to TRBJ2-7; possible D gene TRBD1, 5 bases. Per the germline V gene, CDR1 is SQVTM and CDR2 is ANQGSEA. This CDR3 has 12 amino acids. The V end lost 3 bases, the J end lost 6 bases, and 12 bases lay between the germline ends. The CDR3 here is CSVEVRAGEQYF. The CDR3 DNA reads as TGCAGCGTTGAGGTCAGGGCTGGCGAGCAGTACTTC.

This clonotype was observed many times. The V and J genes are TRBV12-3 or TRBV12-4 and TRBJ1-1, with 9 bases lining up with TRBD1. The V segment lost 0 bases and the J segment 6 bases; nucleotides outside the gene matches: 11. This CDR3 has 17 amino acids. CDR3 sequence reads: CASSLALDRGDGSEAFF. The CDR3 nucleotides read TGTGCCAGCAGTTTAGCTTTGGACAGGGGAGATGGCTCTGAAGCTTTCTTT.

This clonotype was detected many times. J is TRBJ2-1 and V is TRBV10-2, with D tentatively TRBD1 or TRBD2 (6 bases each). The CDR3 totals 15 residues. Germline V gene sequence: CDR1 WSHSY, CDR2 SAAADI. V gave up 6 bases and J gave up 9 bases, with 21 bases separating them. The CDR3 DNA sequence: TGCGCCAGCAGACCCCCGGGGGCCTTTGGTGGTGAGCAGTTCTTC. Translating gives CASRPPGAFGGEQFF.

This clonotype was found a few times. The chain has TRBV4-2 and TRBJ2-7; 9 nucleotides agree with TRBD1. This CDR3 is 17 amino acids long. Germline V CDR1 and CDR2: LGHNA, YNFKEQ. The J segment lost 0 bases and the V segment lost 1 base, leaving 7 bases of the junction unmatched. The CDR3 reads CASSQGHRGPGSYEQYV. CDR3 DNA sequence: TGTGCCAGCAGCCAAGGGCACAGGGGGCCGGGCTCCTACGAGCAGTACGTC.

This clonotype was recorded many times. This chain links TRBV10-3 with TRBJ2-6; TRBD1 is a possible D gene (5 bases). CDR1 and CDR2 (germline): ENHRY, SYGVKD. Trimming removed 4 bases at V and 2 bases at J, with 9 bases between. The CDR3 covers 15 residues. CDR3 amino acids: CAISGDSTGANVLTF. Written as DNA, the CDR3 is TGTGCCATCAGTGGAGACAGTACTGGGGCCAACGTCCTGACTTTC.

This clonotype has a handful of counts. The rearrangement links TRBV27 to TRBJ2-5; 9 nucleotides match TRBD2. Germline V gene sequence: CDR1 MNHEY, CDR2 SMNVEV (reference sequence). The V gene end was trimmed by 6 bases and the J gene end by 5 bases; junction bases not matched to a gene: 4. The CDR3 is made up of 13 amino acids. CDR3 nucleotide sequence: TGTGCCAGCAGACTAGCGGGTCGGGAGACCCAGTACTTC. Amino acids: CASRLAGRETQYF.

This clonotype was observed a handful of times. The V and J genes are TRBV12-3 or TRBV12-4 and TRBJ2-2; D is perhaps TRBD2 (6 bases). Trimming cost V 6 bases and J 1 base, with 9 bases left between them. This CDR3 comprises 14 residues. The CDR3 loop reads CASRGGQNTGELFF. The CDR3 nucleotides read TGTGCCAGCAGGGGAGGACAGAACACCGGGGAGCTGTTTTTT.

The V call is TRBV30, the J call TRBJ1-2, with a tentative D call TRBD1 (5 bases). The CDR3 consists of 11 residues. Germline V lookup: CDR1 GTSNPN, CDR2 SVGIG (reference sequence). Trimming pared 0 bases from V and 8 bases from J, leaving 7 bases between. Written as DNA, the CDR3 is TGTGCCTGGAGTGTTGGGGCAGGCTACACCTTC. Amino acid sequence: CAWSVGAGYTF.

This clonotype was counted only a few times. The rearrangement joins TRBV7-2 to TRBJ2-1; the D gene is possibly TRBD2 (5 bases). Trimming took off 6 bases at V and 0 bases at J, with 12 bases between the two ends. The CDR3 extends over 15 amino acids. From germline, CDR1 is SGHTA and CDR2 FQGNSA. The CDR3 coding sequence is TGTGCCAGCAGTCATAGCGTGAGCTCCTACAATGAGCAGTTCTTC. It specifies CASSHSVSSYNEQFF.

There are many counts of this clonotype. V usage is TRBV5-1 and J usage is TRBJ2-2; no definite D call. The CDR3 is made up of 13 amino acids. Trimming cost V 4 bases and J 7 bases, with 11 bases left between them. Germline assignment: CDR1 SGHRS and CDR2 YFSETQ. CDR3 residues: CASSIGRDGELFF. The CDR3 DNA reads TGCGCCAGCAGCATAGGACGAGACGGGGAGCTGTTTTTT.

This clonotype was counted between two and nine times. The V call is TRBV2, the J call TRBJ2-5, with 8 nucleotides matching TRBD2. Per the germline V gene, CDR1 is SNHLY and CDR2 is FYNNEI. Trimming took 3 bases from V and 0 from J; bases not matched to a gene: 6. The CDR3 contains 16 residues. The CDR3 loop is CASSDPSGGYQETQYF. The CDR3 region has the DNA TGTGCCAGCAGTGATCCCTCGGGGGGGTACCAAGAGACCCAGTACTTC.

This chain uses TRBV6-1 with TRBJ2-1; D gene ambiguous. V gave up 5 bases and J gave up 5 bases, with 22 bases separating them. The CDR3 runs to 17 residues. CDR1 MNHNS and CDR2 SASEGT come from the germline V gene. The CDR3, as DNA: TGTGCCAGCAGTCCGATGCTGGTAGACGCCCCCGACAATGAGCAGTTCTTC. This sequence encodes CASSPMLVDAPDNEQFF.

This clonotype has just a few counts. V gene TRBV4-3 combines with J gene TRBJ2-7; TRBD1 agrees at 7 bases. Germline V gives CDR1 LGHNA, CDR2 YSLEER. The V gene end was trimmed by 1 base and the J gene end by 2 bases; junction bases not matched to a gene: 5. The CDR3 spans 15 residues. Written as DNA, the CDR3 is TGCGCCAGCAGCCAAGGACTGGGACAGACCTACGAGCAGTACTTC. The encoded protein is CASSQGLGQTYEQYF.

As concerns this clonotype: A read error may produce the germline difference seen at one junction end. V gene TRBV11-1 combines with J gene TRBJ2-5; D gene ambiguous. The V gene's germline CDR1 is SGHAT and CDR2 FQDESV (reference sequence). The CDR3 is 14 amino acids. CDR3 loop: CASSLATAQETHYF. Written as DNA, the CDR3 is TGTGCCAGCAGCTTAGCAACAGCCCAAGAGACCCACTACTTC.

This chain uses TRBV5-1 with TRBJ2-1; 8 nucleotides align to TRBD1. V trimming: 0 bases; J trimming: 10 bases; junction bases outside the gene matches: 6. Looked up from germline, CDR1 is SGHRS and CDR2 is YFSETQ. CDR3 length: 14 amino acids. CDR3 sequence (DNA): TGCGCCAGCAGCTTGGCCGCAGGGGGCTGGGAGCAGTTCTTC. Translating it yields CASSLAAGGWEQFF.

This clonotype was recorded a few times. The chain links TRBV5-1 to TRBJ2-2; 7 nucleotides align to TRBD2. The CDR3 spans 16 residues. The V segment lost 3 bases and the J segment 5 bases; nucleotides outside the gene matches: 10. Per the germline V gene, CDR1 is SGHRS and CDR2 is YFSETQ. CDR3 in amino acids: CASSSLRVAGTGELFF. The CDR3 region has the DNA TGCGCCAGCAGCTCCCTACGGGTAGCGGGTACCGGGGAGCTGTTTTTT.

A few counts support this clonotype. The rearrangement links TRBV30 to TRBJ2-1; the D gene is possibly TRBD1 (5 bases). The CDR3 runs 11 residues. Deletions cut 1 base from V and 10 bases from J, with 8 bases between. Germline V CDR1 and CDR2: GTSNPN, SVGIG (reference sequence). The CDR3: CAWSGGEEQFF. As DNA, the CDR3 is TGTGCCTGGAGTGGGGGCGAGGAGCAGTTCTTC.

In its sample, this clonotype was seen a few times. V and J are TRBV7-2 and TRBJ1-5, with a weak D call TRBD1 (5 bases). CDR3 length: 15 residues. Germline values: CDR1 SGHTA, CDR2 FQGNSA. Between the trimmed V and J ends, which lost 4 bases and 2 bases, there was a span of 12 bases. The CDR3 region is CASSYDSSGNQPQHF. DNA for the CDR3: TGTGCCAGCAGCTACGACAGCAGCGGCAATCAGCCCCAGCATTTT.